Listed below are T cell receptor beta chains from one sample, sequenced in a study of T cells in Graves' hyperthyroidism and ophthalmopathy. TCRdb reprocessed the multiplex PCR reads via MiXCR and lists one record per CDR3 protein. The repertoire has 450,000 to 600,000 distinct CDR3 sequences, just under 20% of them found once; the top ten carry roughly 44%. Material: blood. These receptors were taken from a man in his forties with Graves' ophthalmopathy. The CDR3 runs from the conserved cysteine through the conserved F or W. The D gene is left open where the match is weak. Only part of the rows carry a size: once, few, many, or a class if the clone is expanded.

v_call,clone_size,d_call,j_call,cdr3_nt,cdr3_aa
TRBV7-9,.,.,TRBJ1-1,TGTGCCAGCACCCAGGGTATCATGAACACTGAAGCTTTCTTT,CASTQGIMNTEAFF
TRBV5-5,.,TRBD2,TRBJ2-5,TGTGCCAGCAGCCGCGGGACTAGCGGAGAAGAGACCCAGTACTTC,CASSRGTSGEETQYF
TRBV5-1,.,TRBD2,TRBJ2-1,TGCGCCAGCAGCTTGCGGGCTAGCGGGAGTGGCTATGAGCAGTTCTTC,CASSLRASGSGYEQFF
TRBV3-1,few,.,TRBJ1-4,TGTGCCAGCAGCCAAAGATCCCCAAGCGGGGAAAAACTGTTTTTT,CASSQRSPSGEKLFF
TRBV28,many,.,TRBJ2-3,TGTGCCAGCCGTGGCTCTAGCACAGATACGCAGTATTTT,CASRGSSTDTQYF
TRBV11-2,many,.,TRBJ2-5,TGTGCCAGCAGCCCGGGACGGGACTCCGCACGGGAGACCCAGTACTTC,CASSPGRDSARETQYF
TRBV18,few,TRBD2,TRBJ2-1,TGTGCCAGCTCACCATTCGAAGCTAGCGGGGGTTTGTTTTCCAATGAGCAGTTCTTC,CASSPFEASGGLFSNEQFF
TRBV6-2/TRBV6-3,.,TRBD2,TRBJ2-1,TGTGCCAGCAGTTCTTACCCGACTAGCGGGAGGTCCTACAATGAGCAGTTCTTC,CASSSYPTSGRSYNEQFF
TRBV28,.,TRBD1,TRBJ1-3,TGTGCCAGCAGCCAAGGGGGCAGAAACACCATATATTTT,CASSQGGRNTIYF
TRBV6-2/TRBV6-3,.,.,TRBJ1-2,TGTGCCAGCAGGATACAGGGATACTATGGCTACACCTTC,CASRIQGYYGYTF
TRBV20-1,.,TRBD2,TRBJ2-2,TGCAGTGCTAGAGTAGCGGGAGGGCCAAACACCGGGGAGCTGTTTTTT,CSARVAGGPNTGELFF
TRBV24-1,.,TRBD1,TRBJ2-2,TGTGCCACCAGTGAACGGACAGGGGCGGGCGGGGAGCTGTTTTTT,CATSERTGAGGELFF
TRBV2,many,.,TRBJ2-3,TGTGCCAGCAGTGTTCTAGAATCGGCAGATACGCAGTATTTT,CASSVLESADTQYF
TRBV19,.,TRBD1,TRBJ1-6,TGTGCCAGCCAACCAGGGGGCTCCTATAATTCACCCCTCCACTTT,CASQPGGSYNSPLHF
TRBV20-1,few,TRBD1,TRBJ2-7,TGCAGTGCAAGACAGGGAAGCTCCTACGAGCAGTACTTC,CSARQGSSYEQYF
TRBV7-9,many,.,TRBJ2-1,TGTGCCAGCAGCTTAGTTAGCGCCGAGCAGTTCTTC,CASSLVSAEQFF
TRBV20-1,many,.,TRBJ2-5,TGCAGTGCTAGATTTGCGGGACAACAAGAGACCCAGTACTTC,CSARFAGQQETQYF
TRBV7-2,many,.,TRBJ2-7,TGTGCCAGCAGCTTGTTACTAGCCTCCTACGAGCAGTACTTC,CASSLLLASYEQYF
TRBV5-1,.,.,TRBJ2-1,TGCGCCAGCAGCCCCTCGTTTAGCGGATCAAATGAGCAGTTCTTC,CASSPSFSGSNEQFF
TRBV20-1,.,TRBD2,TRBJ2-7,TGCAGTGCTAGGGGGGAAAAACTAGCGGGAGGGCTCTACGAGCAGTACTTC,CSARGEKLAGGLYEQYF
TRBV7-9,.,.,TRBJ2-3,TGTGCCAGCAGCTCGGGGACTTTTCCAGATACGCAGTATTTT,CASSSGTFPDTQYF
TRBV27,many,.,TRBJ2-7,TGTGCCAGCAGTTTTCAACCTCGATCCGAGCAGTACTTC,CASSFQPRSEQYF
TRBV11-2,many,TRBD1,TRBJ1-2,TGTGCCAGCAGCGCGAACAGGGGCCCTAACTATGGCTACACCTTC,CASSANRGPNYGYTF
TRBV10-3,.,.,TRBJ2-5,TGTGCCATCAGTGACCCCAGGGGGAGGGAGACCCAGTACTTC,CAISDPRGRETQYF
TRBV2,.,.,TRBJ1-5,TGTGCCAGCAGTGCGGAGAGAGGCAATCAGCCCCAGCATTTT,CASSAERGNQPQHF
TRBV20-1,.,.,TRBJ1-6,TGCAGTGCTAGAGTAGGGACACCCAATTCACCCCTCCACTTT,CSARVGTPNSPLHF
TRBV4-1,.,TRBD1,TRBJ2-2,TGCGCCAGCAGCCAAGAGCCGGACAGGGCGGCCGGGGAGCTGTTTTTT,CASSQEPDRAAGELFF
TRBV28,.,.,TRBJ2-7,TGTGCCAGCAGTTTATGGGGGCGTGTAGGAGGGGGCAAGTACGAGCAGTACTTC,CASSLWGRVGGGKYEQYF
TRBV28,.,.,TRBJ2-7,TGTGCCAGCAGTTGGGCACCCCACGAGCAGTACTTC,CASSWAPHEQYF
TRBV12-3/TRBV12-4,many,.,TRBJ1-5,TGTGCCAGCAGTTTTTCTGATCAGCCCCAGCATTTT,CASSFSDQPQHF
TRBV20-1,few,.,TRBJ1-1,TGCAGTGCTCTTTCATTAATATACACTGAAGCTTTCTTT,CSALSLIYTEAFF
TRBV7-9,.,.,TRBJ2-5,TGTGCCAGCAGCTTAGACATGACCCAAGAGACCCAGTACTTC,CASSLDMTQETQYF
TRBV19,once,TRBD1,TRBJ1-3,TGTGCCAGTAGCCAGACAGGGGGGAATGGAAACACCATATATTTT,CASSQTGGNGNTIYF
TRBV6-1,few,TRBD1,TRBJ1-5,TGTGCCAGCAATCTGGGACAGGGAAATCAGCCCCAGCATTTT,CASNLGQGNQPQHF
TRBV5-6,.,.,TRBJ2-1,TGTGCCAGCAGGGAGAACCGGGACCACAATGAGCAGTTCTTC,CASRENRDHNEQFF
TRBV29-1,few,TRBD1,TRBJ2-7,TGCAGCGTTGAATTGGTGACAGGGACCTACGAGCAGTACTTC,CSVELVTGTYEQYF
TRBV30,many,.,TRBJ1-6,TGTGCCTGGAGGGACGTGGGACTGCCGCGGTCACCCCTCCACTTT,CAWRDVGLPRSPLHF
TRBV28,many,.,TRBJ2-7,TGTGCCAGCAGTCCTTACGGGGGCGAGCAGTACTTC,CASSPYGGEQYF